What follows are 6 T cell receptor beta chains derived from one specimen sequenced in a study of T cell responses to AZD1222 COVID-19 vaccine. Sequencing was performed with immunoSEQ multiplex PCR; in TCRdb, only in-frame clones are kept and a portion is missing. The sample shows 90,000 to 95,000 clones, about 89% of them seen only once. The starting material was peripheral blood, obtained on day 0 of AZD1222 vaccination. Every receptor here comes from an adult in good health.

The chain's CDR3 is CASSQDKTSGPRELFF. The CDR3 DNA is TGTGCCAGCAGCCAAGATAAAACTTCTGGGCCCCGGGAGCTGTTTTTT. The chain employs TRBV3-1 (or the pseudogene TRBV3-2) and TRBJ2-2; D unclear. Germline V gene sequence: CDR1 LGHDT, CDR2 YNNKEL (reference sequence). CDR3 length: 16 residues. V was cut by 0 bases and J by 9 bases, with 17 bases left in between.

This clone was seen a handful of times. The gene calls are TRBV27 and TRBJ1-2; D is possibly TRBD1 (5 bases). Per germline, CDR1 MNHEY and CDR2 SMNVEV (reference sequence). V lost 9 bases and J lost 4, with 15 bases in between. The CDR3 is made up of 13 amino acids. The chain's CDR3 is CASQGPLGYGYTF. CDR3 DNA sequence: TGTGCCAGTCAGGGCCCTCTTGGCTATGGCTACACCTTC.

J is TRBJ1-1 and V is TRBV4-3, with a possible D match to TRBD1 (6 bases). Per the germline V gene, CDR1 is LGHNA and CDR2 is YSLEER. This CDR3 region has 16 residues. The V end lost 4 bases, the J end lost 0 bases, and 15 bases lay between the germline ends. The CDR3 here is CASSLGGGSMNTEAFF. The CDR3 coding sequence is TGCGCCAGCAGCCTCGGGGGGGGCAGTATGAACACTGAAGCTTTCTTT.

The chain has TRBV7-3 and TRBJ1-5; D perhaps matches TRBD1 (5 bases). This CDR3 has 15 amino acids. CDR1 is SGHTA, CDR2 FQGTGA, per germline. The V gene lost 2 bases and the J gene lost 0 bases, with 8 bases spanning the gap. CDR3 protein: CASSLRGGSNQPQHF. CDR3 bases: TGTGCCAGCAGCTTACGGGGGGGTAGCAATCAGCCCCAGCATTTT.

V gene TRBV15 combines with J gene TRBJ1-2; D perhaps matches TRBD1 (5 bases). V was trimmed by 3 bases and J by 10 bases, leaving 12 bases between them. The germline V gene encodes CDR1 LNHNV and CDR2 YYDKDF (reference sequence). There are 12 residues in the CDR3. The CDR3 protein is CATSRMGDLYTF. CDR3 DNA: TGTGCCACCAGCAGGATGGGGGATCTCTACACCTTC.

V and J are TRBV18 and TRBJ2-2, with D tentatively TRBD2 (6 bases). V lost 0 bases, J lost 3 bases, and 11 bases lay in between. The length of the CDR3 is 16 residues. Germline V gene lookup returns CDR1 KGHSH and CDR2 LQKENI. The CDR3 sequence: CASSPPRRDYTGELFF. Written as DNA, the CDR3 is TGTGCCAGCTCACCACCGCGGCGGGACTACACCGGGGAGCTGTTTTTT.